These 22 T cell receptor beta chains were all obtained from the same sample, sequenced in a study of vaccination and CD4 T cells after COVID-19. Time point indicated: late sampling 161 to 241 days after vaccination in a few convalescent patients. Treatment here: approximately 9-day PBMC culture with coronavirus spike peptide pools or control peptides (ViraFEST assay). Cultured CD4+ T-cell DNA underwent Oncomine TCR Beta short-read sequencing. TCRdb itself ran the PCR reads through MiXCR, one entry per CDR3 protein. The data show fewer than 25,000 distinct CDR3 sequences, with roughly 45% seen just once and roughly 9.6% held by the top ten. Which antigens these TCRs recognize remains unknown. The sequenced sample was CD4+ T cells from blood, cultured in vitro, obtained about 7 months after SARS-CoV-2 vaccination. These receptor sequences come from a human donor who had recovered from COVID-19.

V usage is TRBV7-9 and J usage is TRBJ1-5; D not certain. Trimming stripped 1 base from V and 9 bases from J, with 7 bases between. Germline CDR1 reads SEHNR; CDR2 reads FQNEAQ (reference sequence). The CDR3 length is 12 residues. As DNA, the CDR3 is TGTGCCAGCAGCTTAGTCCATCCGCCCCAGCATTTT. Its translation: CASSLVHPPQHF.

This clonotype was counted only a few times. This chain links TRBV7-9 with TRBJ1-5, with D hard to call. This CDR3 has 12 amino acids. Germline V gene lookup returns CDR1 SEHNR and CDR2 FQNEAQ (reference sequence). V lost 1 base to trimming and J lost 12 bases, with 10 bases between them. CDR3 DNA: TGTGCCAGCAGCTTAGGAGGGTTCTTCCAGCATTTT. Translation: CASSLGGFFQHF.

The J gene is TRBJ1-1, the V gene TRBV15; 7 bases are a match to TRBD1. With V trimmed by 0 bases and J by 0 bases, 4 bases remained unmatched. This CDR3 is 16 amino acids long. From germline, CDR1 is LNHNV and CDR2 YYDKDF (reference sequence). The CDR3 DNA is TGTGCCACCAGCAGAGAAACAGGGGCCCTGAACACTGAAGCTTTCTTT. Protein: CATSRETGALNTEAFF. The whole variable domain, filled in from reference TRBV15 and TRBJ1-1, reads DAMVIQNPRYQVTQFGKPVTLSCSQTLNHNVMYWYQQKSSQAPKLLFHYYDKDFNNEADTPDNFQSRRPNTSFCFLDIRSPGLGDTAMYLCATSRETGALNTEAFFGQGTRLTVV.

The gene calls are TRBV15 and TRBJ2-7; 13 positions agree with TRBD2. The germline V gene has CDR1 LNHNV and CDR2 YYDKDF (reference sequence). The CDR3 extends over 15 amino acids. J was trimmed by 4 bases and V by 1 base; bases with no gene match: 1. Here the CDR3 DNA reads TGTGCCACCAGCAGAGGGACTAGCGGGAGTTACGAGCAGTACTTC. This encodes CATSRGTSGSYEQYF.

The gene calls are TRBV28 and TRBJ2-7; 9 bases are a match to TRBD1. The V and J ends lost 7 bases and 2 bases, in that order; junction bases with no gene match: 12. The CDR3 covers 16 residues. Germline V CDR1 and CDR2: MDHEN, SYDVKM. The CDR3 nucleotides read TGTGCCAGCAACCCACCTCCGGGACAGGGTACCTACGAGCAGTACTTC. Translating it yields CASNPPPGQGTYEQYF.

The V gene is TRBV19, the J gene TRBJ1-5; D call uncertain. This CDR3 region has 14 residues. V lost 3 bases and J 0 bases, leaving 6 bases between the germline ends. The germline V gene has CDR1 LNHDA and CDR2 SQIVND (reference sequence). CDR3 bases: TGTGCCAGTAGTATGAGGCATAGCAATCAGCCCCAGCATTTT. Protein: CASSMRHSNQPQHF.

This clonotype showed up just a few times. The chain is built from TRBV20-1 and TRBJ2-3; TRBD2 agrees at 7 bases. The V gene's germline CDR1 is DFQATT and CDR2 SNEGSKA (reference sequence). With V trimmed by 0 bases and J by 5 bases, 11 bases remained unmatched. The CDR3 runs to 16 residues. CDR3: CSAREVMGGPLDTQYF. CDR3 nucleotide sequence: TGCAGTGCTAGAGAGGTGATGGGAGGGCCGCTAGATACGCAGTATTTT.

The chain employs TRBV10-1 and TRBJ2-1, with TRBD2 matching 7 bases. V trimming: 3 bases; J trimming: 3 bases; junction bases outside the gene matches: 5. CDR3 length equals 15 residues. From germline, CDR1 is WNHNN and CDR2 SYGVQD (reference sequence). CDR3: CASSEKTSDYNEQFF. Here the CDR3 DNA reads TGCGCCAGCAGTGAAAAAACTAGCGACTACAATGAGCAGTTCTTC.

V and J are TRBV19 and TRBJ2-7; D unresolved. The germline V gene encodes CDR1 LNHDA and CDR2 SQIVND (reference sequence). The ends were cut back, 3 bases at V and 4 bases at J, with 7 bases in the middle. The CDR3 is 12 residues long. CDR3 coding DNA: TGTGCCAGTAGTATCCCTCCGTACGAGCAGTACTTC. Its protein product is CASSIPPYEQYF.

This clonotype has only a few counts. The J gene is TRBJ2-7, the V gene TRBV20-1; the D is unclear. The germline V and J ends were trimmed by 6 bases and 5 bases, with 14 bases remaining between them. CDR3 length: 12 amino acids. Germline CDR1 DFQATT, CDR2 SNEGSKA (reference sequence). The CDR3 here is CSADASANEQYF. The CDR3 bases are TGCAGTGCCGATGCCTCTGCGAACGAGCAGTACTTC.

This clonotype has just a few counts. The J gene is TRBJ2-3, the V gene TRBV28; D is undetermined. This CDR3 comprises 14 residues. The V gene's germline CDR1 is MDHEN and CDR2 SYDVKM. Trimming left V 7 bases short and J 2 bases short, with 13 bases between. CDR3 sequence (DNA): TGTGCCAGCACCAAGACACCCTCCACAGATACGCAGTATTTT. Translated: CASTKTPSTDTQYF.

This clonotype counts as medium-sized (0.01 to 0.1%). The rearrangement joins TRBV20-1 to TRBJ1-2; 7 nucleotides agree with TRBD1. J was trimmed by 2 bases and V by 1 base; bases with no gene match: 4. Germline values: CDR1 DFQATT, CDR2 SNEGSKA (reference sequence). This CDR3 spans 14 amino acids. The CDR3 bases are TGCAGTGCTAGAGCCCTACAGGGGAACTATGGCTACACCTTC. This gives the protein CSARALQGNYGYTF.

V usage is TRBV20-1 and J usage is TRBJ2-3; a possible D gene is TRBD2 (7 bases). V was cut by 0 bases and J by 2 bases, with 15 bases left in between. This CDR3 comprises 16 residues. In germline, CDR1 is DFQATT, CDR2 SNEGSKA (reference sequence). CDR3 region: CSARDQRGGFTDTQYF. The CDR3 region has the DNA TGCAGTGCTAGAGATCAAAGGGGGGGGTTCACAGATACGCAGTATTTT.

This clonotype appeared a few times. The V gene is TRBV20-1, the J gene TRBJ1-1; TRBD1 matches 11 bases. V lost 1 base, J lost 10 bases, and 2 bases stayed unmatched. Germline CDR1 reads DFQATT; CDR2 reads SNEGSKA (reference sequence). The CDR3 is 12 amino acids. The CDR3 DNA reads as TGCAGTGCTAGAGCCGGGACAGGGGGAGCTTTCTTT. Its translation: CSARAGTGGAFF.

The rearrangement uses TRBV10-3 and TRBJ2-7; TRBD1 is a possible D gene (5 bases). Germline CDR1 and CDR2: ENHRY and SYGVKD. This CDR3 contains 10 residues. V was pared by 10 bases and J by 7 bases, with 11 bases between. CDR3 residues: CATGLEEQYF. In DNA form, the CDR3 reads TGTGCCACAGGGTTGGAGGAGCAGTACTTC.

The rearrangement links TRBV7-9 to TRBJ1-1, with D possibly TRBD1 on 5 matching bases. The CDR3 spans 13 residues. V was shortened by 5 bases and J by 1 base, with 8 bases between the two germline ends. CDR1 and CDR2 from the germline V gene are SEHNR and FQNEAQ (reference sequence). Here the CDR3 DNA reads TGTGCCAGCAGCCCCAGGGAGAACACTGAAGCTTTCTTT. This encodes CASSPRENTEAFF. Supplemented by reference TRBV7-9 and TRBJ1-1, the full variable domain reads DTGVSQNPRHKITKRGQNVTFRCDPISEHNRLYWYRQTLGQGPEFLTYFQNEAQLEKSRLLSDRFSAERPKGSFSTLEIQRTEQGDSAMYLCASSPRENTEAFFGQGTRLTVV.

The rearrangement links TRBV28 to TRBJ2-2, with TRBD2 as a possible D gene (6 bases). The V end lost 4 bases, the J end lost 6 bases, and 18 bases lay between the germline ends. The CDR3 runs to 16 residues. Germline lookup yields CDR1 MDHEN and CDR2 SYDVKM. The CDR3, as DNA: TGTGCCAGCAGTTGGGGGTTGAGGGGACTCCCCGGGGAGCTGTTTTTT. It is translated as CASSWGLRGLPGELFF.

CDR3 DNA sequence: TGCAGTGCTAGAGAACAGCGAACTACAGGCGAGCAGTACTTC. Protein product: CSAREQRTTGEQYF. The V gene is TRBV20-1, the J gene TRBJ2-7, with D perhaps matching TRBD1 (5 bases). The CDR3 has 14 amino acids. Per the germline V gene, CDR1 is DFQATT and CDR2 is SNEGSKA (reference sequence). Trimming removed 0 bases at V and 6 bases at J, with 15 bases between.

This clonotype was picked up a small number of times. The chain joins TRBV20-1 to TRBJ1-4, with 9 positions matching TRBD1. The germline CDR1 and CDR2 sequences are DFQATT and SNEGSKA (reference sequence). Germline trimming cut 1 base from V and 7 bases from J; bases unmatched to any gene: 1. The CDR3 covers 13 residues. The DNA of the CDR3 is TGCAGTGCTAGAGGACAGGGGGGTGAAAAACTGTTTTTT. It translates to CSARGQGGEKLFF.

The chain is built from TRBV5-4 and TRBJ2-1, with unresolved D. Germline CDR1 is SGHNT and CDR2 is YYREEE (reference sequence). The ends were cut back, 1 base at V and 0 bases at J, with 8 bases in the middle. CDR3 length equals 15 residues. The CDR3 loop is CASSLSQDSYNEQFF. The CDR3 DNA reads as TGTGCCAGCAGCTTGTCCCAAGACTCCTACAATGAGCAGTTCTTC.

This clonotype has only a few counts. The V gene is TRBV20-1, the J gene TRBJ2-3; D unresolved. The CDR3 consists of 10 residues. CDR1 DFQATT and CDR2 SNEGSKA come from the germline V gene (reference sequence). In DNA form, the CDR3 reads TGCAGCGCAATGGGGGATACGCAGTATTTT. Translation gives CSAMGDTQYF.

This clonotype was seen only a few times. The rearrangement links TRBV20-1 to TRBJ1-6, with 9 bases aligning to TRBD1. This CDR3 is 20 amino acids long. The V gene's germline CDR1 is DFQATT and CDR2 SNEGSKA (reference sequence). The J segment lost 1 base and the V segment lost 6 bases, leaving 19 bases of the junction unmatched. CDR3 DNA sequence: TGCAGTGCAAGGACTAGACCCCCGGGACAGGGAGGGTCCTATAATTCACCCCTCCACTTT. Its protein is CSARTRPPGQGGSYNSPLHF.